This TCR beta chain appears in the sequencing data of a study of T cells expressing NK-cell markers. Study in general: Seropositivity for HCMV was found in most of the eight sequenced donors, with one seronegative. Study-level points and caveats: Expanded NKG2C+ T cell clones were not confirmed as HCMV-specific. A few donors showed these clonotypes also leading the CD3+CD56-NKG2C+ fraction. Roughly 6 donors had dominant NKG2C+ clonotypes that comprised roughly 1.0-8% of their CD8+ T cells.

Details on this clonotype: The antigen is undetermined.

Germline V gene sequence: CDR1 LGHDT, CDR2 YNNKEL (reference sequence). There are 16 residues in the CDR3. TCRdb reprocessed the 5' RACE reads; each CDR3 protein has one entry and no DNA is given. The sample includes a few hundred thousand distinct CDR3 sequences. The sequenced material came from blood T cells: a sorted CD56 or NKG2C T cell subset, CD4+ or CD8+ T cells, or bulk PBMC T cells (not recorded which). The sequence was collected from a man between 18 and 69 years old in good health. The genes are TRBV3-1 and TRBJ1-2; as DNA is missing, the TRBD1 call by TCRdb cannot be tested. CDR3 amino acids: CASSPLLRQGGNGYTF. Variable domain in full (rest from reference TRBV3-1 and TRBJ1-2): DTAVSQTPKYLVTQMGNDKSIKCEQNLGHDTMYWYKQDSKKFLKIMFSYNNKELIINETVPNRFSPKSPDKAHLNLHINSLELGDSAVYFCASSPLLRQGGNGYTFGSGTRLTVV.